The T cell receptor (beta chain) under discussion was sequenced for a study of CD8+CD57+ T cells in acquired aplastic anemia. The CDR3 region is 16 residues in length, termini included. Germline V gene lookup returns CDR1 LNHDA and CDR2 SQIVND (reference sequence). Using genomic DNA as the template, TCR beta VDJ and CDR3 profiling was carried out. Each CDR3 protein is one row after TCRdb ran MiXCR on the reads. The repertoire holds 400,000 to 500,000 distinct CDR3 sequences, with around 68% as singletons. Concerning this clonotype itself: The CDR3 does not end in the conserved phenylalanine or tryptophan, so this is likely a read error. No DNA is shown, since the ends of the CDR3 on it are uncertain; the CDR3 is the one TCRdb lists.

The chain uses TRBV19 and TRBJ1-3. The TCR was taken from a human donor in good health, serving as a control. Source material: sorted CD4+, CD8+, or CD8+CD57+ T cells (not recorded which) from PBMCs. CDR3 amino acids: CASTTGDRKAGATIDL.